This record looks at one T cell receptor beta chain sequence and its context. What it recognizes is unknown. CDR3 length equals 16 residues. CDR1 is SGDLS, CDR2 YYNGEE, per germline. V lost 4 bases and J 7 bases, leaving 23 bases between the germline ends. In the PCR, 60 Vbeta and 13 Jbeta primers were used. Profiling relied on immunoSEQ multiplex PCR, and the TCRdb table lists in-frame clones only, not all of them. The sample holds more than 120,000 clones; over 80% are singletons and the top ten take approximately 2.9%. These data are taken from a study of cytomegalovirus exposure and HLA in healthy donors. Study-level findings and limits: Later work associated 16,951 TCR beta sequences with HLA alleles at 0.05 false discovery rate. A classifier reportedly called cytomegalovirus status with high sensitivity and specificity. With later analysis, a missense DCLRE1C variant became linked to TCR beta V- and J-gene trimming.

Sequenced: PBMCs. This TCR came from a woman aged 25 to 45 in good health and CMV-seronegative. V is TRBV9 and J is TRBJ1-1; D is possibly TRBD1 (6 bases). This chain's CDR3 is CASSSGLGGTRGEAFF. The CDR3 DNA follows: TGTGCCAGCAGCTCGGGCTTGGGAGGGACAAGAGGTGAAGCTTTCTTT.